This T cell receptor (beta chain) emerged from a study of cytotoxic CD8 clonotypes in ibrutinib-treated CLL. The assay was immunoSEQ multiplex PCR, and TCRdb's table has in-frame clones only and misses some. The table shows over 95,000 clones, with roughly 57% occurring only once. The germline CDR1 and CDR2 sequences are MDHEN and SYDVKM. The germline V and J ends were trimmed by 6 bases and 3 bases, with 15 bases remaining between them. This CDR3 comprises 14 residues. The table lists this clone with a few counts. The sequence came from a human donor with chronic lymphocytic leukemia. The rearrangement uses TRBV28 and TRBJ2-7, with a weak D call TRBD2 (5 bases). The sample here was PBMCs, taken after 24 months of ibrutinib treatment. For the CDR3, the DNA is TGTGCCAGCAGCCGCGCGGAGGTTCTCTACGAGCAGTACTTC. Translating gives CASSRAEVLYEQYF.